The 23 T cell receptor beta chains below were found in one sample sequenced in a study of T cells in Graves' hyperthyroidism and ophthalmopathy. The investigators amplified TCR beta CDR3 regions from RNA transcripts. First-round RT-PCR of the TCR CDR3 relied on the HTBI primer set. One entry per CDR3 protein results from TCRdb running MiXCR on the multiplex PCR reads. Among about 640,000 distinct CDR3 sequences listed, roughly 20% were seen once. The sequencing input was blood. These receptors all come from a man younger than 45 with Graves' ophthalmopathy.

This clonotype was seen more than once but under ten times. J is TRBJ2-7 and V is TRBV6-1; D could derive from TRBD1 or TRBD2 (6 bases each). V lost 3 bases and J 4 bases, leaving 19 bases between the germline ends. The CDR3 consists of 16 residues. Germline values: CDR1 MNHNS, CDR2 SASEGT. The CDR3 bases are TGTGCCAGCAGTGAGATTCGGCCCCAGGGGAGGTACGAGCAGTACTTC. Its translation is CASSEIRPQGRYEQYF.

Worth noting for this clonotype: Given a much more abundant clone one base away, this may be a read error. This chain's CDR3 is CASSPDGWETQCF. Written as DNA, the CDR3 is TGTGCCAGCAGTCCCGACGGTTGGGAGACCCAGTGCTTC. This sequence joins TRBV7-2 and TRBJ2-5; a possible D gene is TRBD2 (5 bases). The CDR3 extends over 13 amino acids. Germline-derived CDR1 and CDR2 are SGHTA and FQGNSA.

This chain links TRBV30 with TRBJ1-6; the D gene is possibly TRBD1 (5 bases). Trimming removed 3 bases at V and 0 bases at J, with 9 bases between. CDR3 length equals 15 residues. The germline CDR1 and CDR2 sequences are GTSNPN and SVGIG (reference sequence). The CDR3: CAWRQESSYNSPLHF. For the CDR3, the DNA is TGTGCCTGGAGACAGGAGAGCTCCTATAATTCACCCCTCCACTTT.

This clonotype showed up just a few times. The chain uses TRBV5-4 and TRBJ2-7; D gene uncertain. CDR1 SGHNT and CDR2 YYREEE come from the germline V gene (reference sequence). There are 14 residues in the CDR3. V was clipped by 4 bases and J by 2 bases, with 13 bases between them. CDR3 nucleotides: TGTGCCAGCAGCCCAGAAGGACGGCCCTACGAGCAGTACTTC. Its protein is CASSPEGRPYEQYF.

V gene TRBV6-1 combines with J gene TRBJ2-3, with D possibly TRBD2 on 5 matching bases. Trimming stripped 7 bases from V and 9 bases from J, with 14 bases between. The CDR3 covers 12 residues. Per the germline V gene, CDR1 is MNHNS and CDR2 is SASEGT. The CDR3 region is CASTTEASTQYF. Here the CDR3 DNA reads TGTGCCAGCACCACGGAGGCCAGCACGCAGTATTTT.

This clonotype was observed at least ten times. The J gene is TRBJ1-1, the V gene TRBV11-2; no definite D call. The CDR3 is 15 residues long. The germline V gene has CDR1 SGHAT and CDR2 FQNNGV. Trimming cost V 0 bases and J 4 bases, with 12 bases left between them. In DNA form, the CDR3 reads TGTGCCAGCAGCTTAGAAACAGCACGACTCACTGAAGCTTTCTTT. The encoded protein is CASSLETARLTEAFF.

This clonotype has at least ten counts. The V and J genes are TRBV11-2 and TRBJ2-3; D is unresolved. The CDR3 totals 14 residues. Deletions cut 2 bases from V and 0 bases from J, with 6 bases between. Germline CDR1 and CDR2: SGHAT and FQNNGV. The CDR3 DNA sequence: TGTGCCAGCAGCTTAATAGGCAGCACAGATACGCAGTATTTT. Its translation is CASSLIGSTDTQYF.

Only a few counts were recorded for this clonotype. The chain carries TRBV7-9 and TRBJ2-1; 7 bases match TRBD1. J lost 2 bases, V lost 5 bases, and 9 bases had no gene match. The CDR3 has 16 residues. CDR1 and CDR2 from the germline V gene are SEHNR and FQNEAQ (reference sequence). Here the CDR3 DNA reads TGTGCCAGCAGCCCGTGGAGAGGGACAGCCTACAATGAGCAGTTCTTC. This sequence encodes CASSPWRGTAYNEQFF.

The rearrangement joins TRBV4-3 to TRBJ1-4; D gene uncertain. This CDR3 contains 17 residues. Trimming shortened V by 0 bases and J by 4 bases, and 15 bases separated the two germline ends. Germline V gene data show CDR1 as LGHNA and CDR2 as YSLEER. The CDR3 bases are TGCGCCAGCAGCCAAGATAGGGTAAAGGTGCTTAATGAAAAACTGTTTTTT. Its protein product is CASSQDRVKVLNEKLFF.

On this clonotype: The germline gene is not matched at one end of the junction; a read error may be the cause. This chain joins TRBV2 and TRBJ1-5, with 9 bases fitting TRBD1. Germline lookup yields CDR1 SNHLY and CDR2 FYNNEI. The length of the CDR3 is 14 residues. CDR3 loop: CASSGTGENRPQHF. DNA of the CDR3: TGTGCCAGCAGTGGGACAGGGGAGAATCGGCCCCAGCATTTT.

Turning to this clonotype: A single base separates this from a much larger clone, so it may be a read error. The CDR3 region is CSARDKAGSSHEQYF. CDR3 bases: TGCAGTGCTAGAGATAAGGCGGGGAGCTCCCACGAGCAGTACTTC. The V and J genes are TRBV20-1 and TRBJ2-7, with a weak D call TRBD2 (6 bases). Germline lookup yields CDR1 DFQATT and CDR2 SNEGSKA (reference sequence). There are 15 residues in the CDR3.

This chain joins TRBV3-2 and TRBJ2-5; the table calls TRBD1, which could not be checked here. TRBV3-2 is a known pseudogene. This CDR3 region has 16 residues. CDR3: CASSQGSPRPWGTQYF. In DNA, the CDR3 is TGTGCCAGCAGCCAAGGATCCCCACGCCCATGGGGGACCCAGTACTTC.

This clonotype was seen ten or more times. The chain couples TRBV7-2 to TRBJ1-4; unclear D gene. The V end was cut by 5 bases, the J end by 0 bases, with 7 bases between. This CDR3 contains 14 residues. The germline V gene has CDR1 SGHTA and CDR2 FQGNSA. Written as DNA, the CDR3 is TGTGCCAGCAGCACTAGATCAACTAATGAAAAACTGTTTTTT. It codes for CASSTRSTNEKLFF.

This clonotype came up a few times. The V and J genes are TRBV2 and TRBJ1-5, with D perhaps TRBD1 (6 bases). The CDR3 runs to 13 residues. CDR1 and CDR2 from the germline V gene are SNHLY and FYNNEI. V lost 10 bases and J lost 3, with 13 bases in between. The CDR3 nucleotides read TGTGCCACCAACAGGGAGTACAATCAGCCCCAGCATTTT. This translates into CATNREYNQPQHF.

The chain joins TRBV7-9 to TRBJ1-2, with D possibly matching TRBD1 (6 bases). CDR1 and CDR2 from the germline V gene are SEHNR and FQNEAQ (reference sequence). CDR3 size: 14 residues. V dropped 4 bases and J dropped 4 bases, with 13 bases sitting between them. CDR3 in amino acids: CASSSRQAVYGYTF. CDR3 DNA: TGTGCCAGCAGCTCAAGACAGGCTGTCTATGGCTACACCTTC.

The chain combines TRBV10-2 with TRBJ1-6, with TRBD1 matching over 8 bases. Per germline, CDR1 WSHSY and CDR2 SAAADI. This CDR3 has 15 amino acids. The junction had 7 bases not matched to a gene; V was cut back by 3 bases and J by 9 bases. CDR3 protein: CASSDRDRRASPLHF. DNA for the CDR3: TGCGCCAGCAGTGACCGGGACAGGAGGGCTTCACCCCTCCACTTT.

The table lists this clonotype with many counts. The chain combines TRBV15 with TRBJ2-5; D is perhaps TRBD1 (6 bases). The CDR3 totals 14 residues. Germline V gives CDR1 LNHNV, CDR2 YYDKDF (reference sequence). The germline V and J ends were trimmed by 3 bases and 5 bases, with 13 bases remaining between them. The CDR3, as DNA: TGTGCCACCAGCAGGGACAGCATAACGGAGACCCAGTACTTC. Its translation is CATSRDSITETQYF.

This clonotype was observed many times. V is TRBV30 and J is TRBJ2-7; 7 bases are a match to TRBD1. CDR1 and CDR2 (germline): GTSNPN, SVGIG (reference sequence). The V and J ends lost 1 base and 4 bases, in that order; junction bases with no gene match: 7. CDR3 size: 14 residues. This CDR3 is CAWSDGTAIYEQYF. DNA for the CDR3: TGTGCCTGGAGTGACGGGACAGCGATATACGAGCAGTACTTC.

This clonotype has a handful of counts. V and J are TRBV7-9 and TRBJ2-7, with D unclear. Trimming shortened V by 3 bases and J by 6 bases, and 12 bases separated the two germline ends. This CDR3 is built from 13 residues. Germline CDR1 is SEHNR and CDR2 is FQNEAQ (reference sequence). The CDR3 region has the DNA TGTGCCAGCAGCTTCCCGGGTTTCGCCGAGCAGTACTTC. This encodes CASSFPGFAEQYF.

This clonotype occurred a few times. The V call is TRBV27, the J call TRBJ2-5; D ambiguous. This CDR3 contains 13 residues. Germline V CDR1 and CDR2: MNHEY, SMNVEV (reference sequence). V lost 3 bases and J 1 base, leaving 6 bases between the germline ends. The CDR3 coding sequence is TGTGCCAGCAGTTTGTTGAGCCAAGAGACCCAGTACTTC. Translating gives CASSLLSQETQYF.

This clonotype was recorded only once. This may be a read error, as it is one base from a much larger clone. The conserved closing phenylalanine or tryptophan is absent in this CDR3, likely reflecting a read error. The J gene is TRBJ2-7, the V gene TRBV11-2, with D hard to call. Germline V lookup: CDR1 SGHAT, CDR2 FQNNGV. Trimming removed 2 bases at V and 0 bases at J, with 8 bases between. The CDR3 spans 14 residues. For the CDR3, the DNA is TGTGCCAGCAGCTTACGGGCAGCCTCCTACGAGCAGTACCTC. As protein: CASSLRAASYEQYL.

J is TRBJ2-1 and V is TRBV27; TRBD2 aligns across 12 bases. The CDR3 is 14 residues long. Germline V CDR1 and CDR2: MNHEY, SMNVEV (reference sequence). V shed 6 bases and J 7 bases; nucleotides not matched to a gene: 4. The CDR3: CASRTSGRGNEQFF. The CDR3 DNA reads as TGTGCCAGCAGGACTAGCGGGAGAGGAAATGAGCAGTTCTTC.

The chain recombines TRBV9 with TRBJ1-3; D uncertain. Trimming stripped 4 bases from V and 3 bases from J, with 17 bases between. Looked up from germline, CDR1 is SGDLS and CDR2 is YYNGEE. CDR3 length: 16 amino acids. CDR3 in amino acids: CASSLIPTVGGNTIYF. CDR3 coding DNA: TGTGCCAGCAGCCTAATTCCGACCGTGGGTGGAAACACCATATATTTT.